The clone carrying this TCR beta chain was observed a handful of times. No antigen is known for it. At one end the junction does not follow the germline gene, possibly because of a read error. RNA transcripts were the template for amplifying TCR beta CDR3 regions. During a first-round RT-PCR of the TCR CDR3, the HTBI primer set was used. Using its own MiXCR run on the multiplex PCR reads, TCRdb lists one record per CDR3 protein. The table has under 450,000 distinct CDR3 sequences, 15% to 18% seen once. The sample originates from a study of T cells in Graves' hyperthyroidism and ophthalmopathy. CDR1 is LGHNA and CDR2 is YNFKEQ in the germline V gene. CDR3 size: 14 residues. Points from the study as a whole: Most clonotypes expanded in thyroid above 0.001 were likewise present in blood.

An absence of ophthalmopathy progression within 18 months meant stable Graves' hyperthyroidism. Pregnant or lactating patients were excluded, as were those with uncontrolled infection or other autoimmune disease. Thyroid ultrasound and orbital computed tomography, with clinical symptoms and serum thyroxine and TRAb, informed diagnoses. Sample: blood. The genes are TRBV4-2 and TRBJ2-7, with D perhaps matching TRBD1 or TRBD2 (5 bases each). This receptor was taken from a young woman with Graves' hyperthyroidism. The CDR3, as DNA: TGTGCCGGCAGCCTTCGGGACGGTGTCTACGAGCAGTACTTC. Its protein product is CAGSLRDGVYEQYF.